The T cell receptor (beta chain) under discussion was sequenced for a study of molecular identifiers for immune sequencing clone quantification (dated by TCRdb to the late 2010s). For the wider study: In a replicate experiment, RNA from around 20,000 or 100,000 naive CD8 T cells was split into five aliquots, four of which were sequenced. CD8 T cells were used in a methods study to benchmark molecular-identifier clustering-based TCR repertoire sequencing (MIDCIRS) and TCR RNA copy counting. Overall results and qualifications from the work: Spiked-in Jurkat TCR RNA (about ten copies' worth), which is not part of the donor repertoire, was contained in the naive libraries. In CMV-specific effector cells, over 99% of molecules were held by clones above 20 RNA copies, whereas under 1% of molecules were held by such clones in naive cells. Modeling indicated roughly 3.3 TCR RNA copies recovered per cell, compared with around 10 by digital PCR, which implies a capture efficiency of approximately 29%. Spiked-in Jurkat TCR RNA equal to a single cell's worth was reported to be detectable even within 1,100,000 naive CD8 T cells. Without barcode sub-clustering, chimeric consensus sequences inflated TCR diversity; chimeras reached as high as 47%. Highly expanded clone sizes could be underestimated if identical TCR molecules share a barcode.

Libraries of naive CD8 T cells were built from anywhere between roughly 20,000 and 1,100,000 sorted cells, with 10%, 30% or 50% of the purified RNA used. On a BD FACSAria II, naive CD8 T cells were FACS-sorted as CD8+CD4-CCR7+CD45RA+ and collected into RLT Plus buffer. To test detection sensitivity, Jurkat RNA equal to over nine TCR copies was added to samples of about 19,000-1,100,000 naive CD8 T cells. Enrichment of CD8 T cells was performed with RosetteSep CD8+ T Cell Enrichment Cocktail and Ficoll-Paque, after which ACK red cell lysis was carried out. The library was made by PCR. The reads were generated on a NextSeq 500. Bulk TCR libraries were prepared as previously described, using TCR primers listed in Table S5. Total RNA was purified with the Qiagen AllPrep DNA/RNA kit. Before analysis, reads from multiple sequencing runs of one library were combined. The paper's data handling went like this. Only reads with exact TCR constant sequence were kept, trimmed to 150 nt, and grouped by their 12-nt molecular barcodes. Reads within each barcode group were sub-clustered using a 15% Levenshtein threshold, and quality-weighted consensus sequences were constructed for each RNA molecule. Non-functional sequences were filtered out, along with any lower-count sequence sitting one edit away from another sequence. Barcode sub-clusters with fewer than 20% of the maximum read count were removed, based on fitting two negative binomial distributions. TCRdb applied fastp at Q25 and MiXCR to the public reads, then kept only in-frame beta chains. Each record represents a unique CDR3 protein, reported with the most common genes and DNA among its rows. The V and J calls come from TCRdb's annotation, not from the publication. The sample includes over 85,000 distinct CDR3 sequences, with about 32% observed a single time. Clones ranked in the top ten supply approximately 9.8% of the sample.

The germline V gene supplies CDR1 SGDLS and CDR2 YYNGEE. The junction carries 9 bases between V and J, which are trimmed by 2 bases and 9 bases respectively. Taken from cysteine to phenylalanine, the CDR3 has 13 residues. Only the CDR3 DNA stays, 39 bases, in frame from base 1. Remarks on this clonotype: Its antigen remains unidentified. Base qualities are missing; no much larger clone stands one base away.

The source is a human donor in good health. Some libraries in this study had Jurkat cell RNA spiked in. This chain is built from TRBV9 and TRBJ1-6; no D gene can be assigned with confidence. Sequencing was done on a sample of naive CD8+ T cells from blood, with Jurkat cell RNA spiked in. Interpreted using the paper, the cell subset or site label stands for: FACS-sorted CD8+CD4-CCR7+CD45RA+ naive T cells. The bases are TGTGCCAGCAGCGTGGGAGATGGTTCACCCCTCCACTTT. This translates into CASSVGDGSPLHF.